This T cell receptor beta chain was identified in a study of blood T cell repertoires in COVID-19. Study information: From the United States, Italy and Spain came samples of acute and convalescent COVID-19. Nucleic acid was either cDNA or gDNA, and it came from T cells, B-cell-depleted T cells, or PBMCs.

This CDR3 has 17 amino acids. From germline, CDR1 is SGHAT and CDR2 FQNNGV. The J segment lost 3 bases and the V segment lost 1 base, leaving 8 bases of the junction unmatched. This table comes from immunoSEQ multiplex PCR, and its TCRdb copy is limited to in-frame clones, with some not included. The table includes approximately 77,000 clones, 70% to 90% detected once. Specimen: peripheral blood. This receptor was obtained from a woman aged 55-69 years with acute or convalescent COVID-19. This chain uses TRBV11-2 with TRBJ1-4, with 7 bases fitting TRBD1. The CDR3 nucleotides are TGTGCCAGCAGCTTAGGCGACAGGGCCTTCGCTAATGAAAAACTGTTTTTT. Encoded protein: CASSLGDRAFANEKLFF.